This TCR beta chain was identified during a study of CXCR3-negative and CXCR3-positive naive CD8 T cells. Study outcomes and limitations: Comparison of naive cells showed more hydrophobic TRB CDR3s in CXCR3-positive than in CXCR3-negative naive cells.

Naive CD8+ T cells showed CD45RO-CCR7+CD27+CD95-. Libraries were UMI-labeled 5' RACE TRB cDNA. Using the 5' RACE reads, TCRdb records one entry per CDR3 protein without DNA. This sample's table reports about 98,000 distinct CDR3 sequences. This CDR3 has 17 amino acids. Germline-derived CDR1 and CDR2 are MGHRA and YSYEKL. With regard to this clonotype: The antigen remains unidentified.

The sequenced sample was naive CXCR3+ CD8+ T cells from blood. Regarding subset: CD45RO-CCR7+CD27+CD95- naive CD8+ T cells expressing CXCR3 (TNR3+). The rearrangement joins TRBV4-1 to TRBJ1-1; TCRdb reports TRBD1, a call that lacks DNA to check it against. The TCR comes from a human donor in good health. Some clones in this sample may be carry-over from other donors' samples. The CDR3 loop is CASSPNGHQSMNTEAFF.